A single sample is the source of the 11 T cell receptor beta chains below, sequenced in a study of blood T cell repertoires in COVID-19. The data were produced by immunoSEQ multiplex PCR, yet TCRdb's version contains in-frame clones alone and is incomplete. This table holds 130,000 to 150,000 clones, 80% to 90% found once. The sample taken for sequencing was peripheral blood. Source of these receptors: a woman aged 55-69 years with active COVID-19.

This clone appeared a few times. V gene TRBV2 combines with J gene TRBJ2-7; D possibly corresponds to TRBD1 (5 bases). Between the trimmed V and J ends, which lost 7 bases and 3 bases, there was a span of 13 bases. The length of the CDR3 is 13 residues. The germline V gene encodes CDR1 SNHLY and CDR2 FYNNEI. CDR3 in DNA: TGTGCCAGCACGACAGAGGCGGTCTACGAGCAGTACTTC. This codes for CASTTEAVYEQYF.

The chain has TRBV7-9 and TRBJ2-2, with TRBD2 as a possible D gene (7 bases). The germline CDR1 and CDR2 sequences are SEHNR and FQNEAQ (reference sequence). CDR3 length: 18 residues. V dropped 3 bases and J dropped 5 bases, with 22 bases sitting between them. The CDR3 nucleotides are TGTGCCAGCAGCTTGGCATGGAGAGGGGGGGCGAGGACCGGGGAGCTGTTTTTT. Its protein product is CASSLAWRGGARTGELFF.

V and J are TRBV27 and TRBJ2-7, with D perhaps matching TRBD2 (5 bases). The CDR3 spans 13 residues. Germline-derived CDR1 and CDR2 are MNHEY and SMNVEV (reference sequence). The V end lost 2 bases, the J end lost 1 base, and 6 bases lay between the germline ends. The CDR3 DNA sequence: TGTGCCAGCAGTTTAGGGAGATCCTACGAGCAGTACTTC. It encodes CASSLGRSYEQYF.

The chain carries TRBV27 and TRBJ2-7; TRBD1 matches at 9 bases. Germline CDR1 and CDR2: MNHEY and SMNVEV (reference sequence). Trimming removed 3 bases from V and 3 bases from J; junction bases left unmatched: 6. There are 15 residues in the CDR3. The CDR3 protein is CASSLTGGMVYEQYF. The CDR3 DNA follows: TGTGCCAGCAGTTTGACAGGGGGTATGGTCTACGAGCAGTACTTC.

The chain couples TRBV30 to TRBJ2-7, with D perhaps TRBD2 (6 bases). V was cut by 4 bases and J by 5 bases, with 15 bases left in between. CDR1 GTSNPN and CDR2 SVGIG come from the germline V gene (reference sequence). The CDR3 totals 13 residues. The CDR3 sequence is CAWTYSSGHEQYF. In nucleotides, the CDR3 is TGTGCCTGGACGTATAGTAGCGGCCACGAGCAGTACTTC.

The chain recombines TRBV7-2 with TRBJ2-5; TRBD2 agrees at 11 bases. The CDR3 consists of 14 residues. J lost 4 bases, V lost 6 bases, and 4 bases had no gene match. Germline loops: CDR1 SGHTA, CDR2 FQGNSA. The CDR3 loop reads CASSLAGGLETQYF. CDR3 DNA: TGTGCCAGCAGTCTAGCGGGAGGCTTAGAGACCCAGTACTTC.

The genes are TRBV7-8 and TRBJ2-4, with D perhaps TRBD2 (6 bases). CDR1 is SGHVS, CDR2 FQNEAQ, per germline. The CDR3 has 12 residues. V lost 8 bases, J lost 6 bases, and 11 bases lay in between. The CDR3 protein is CASRRGGNIQYF. The CDR3 coding sequence is TGTGCCAGCCGCCGGGGAGGAAACATTCAGTACTTC.

J is TRBJ2-3 and V is TRBV5-1, with 11 bases matching TRBD2. The length of the CDR3 is 16 residues. The germline gives CDR1 SGHRS, CDR2 YFSETQ. J gave up 0 bases and V 4 bases, and 4 bases lay outside the gene matches. The chain's CDR3 is CASSLGLAASTDTQYF. CDR3 bases: TGCGCCAGCAGCCTGGGACTAGCGGCAAGCACAGATACGCAGTATTTT.

This clone was detected only a few times. The chain's CDR3 is CASSFGTSGYYEQYF. As DNA, the CDR3 is TGCGCCAGCAGCTTCGGGACTAGCGGGTACTACGAGCAGTACTTC. The chain joins TRBV5-1 to TRBJ2-7; 12 bases agree with TRBD2. In germline, CDR1 is SGHRS, CDR2 YFSETQ. The J segment lost 3 bases and the V segment lost 2 bases, leaving 3 bases of the junction unmatched. This CDR3 is built from 15 residues.

This chain links TRBV6-2 or TRBV6-3 with TRBJ1-2, with 9 positions matching TRBD1. Germline lookup yields CDR1 MNHEY and CDR2 SVGEGT. The CDR3 sequence is 13 residues long. Trimming cost V 4 bases and J 8 bases; bases outside gene matches: 5. The CDR3 DNA reads as TGTGCCAGCAGTTCCAACACAGGGGGCGGCTACACCTTC. The encoded protein is CASSSNTGGGYTF.

The chain has TRBV5-1 and TRBJ2-5, with 7 bases fitting TRBD2. Germline V gene data show CDR1 as SGHRS and CDR2 as YFSETQ. Trimming removed 6 bases from V and 5 bases from J; junction bases left unmatched: 13. This CDR3 contains 15 residues. CDR3 bases: TGCGCCAGCATCCTCGGTGGCGGGAGAGGGGAGACCCAGTACTTC. It translates to CASILGGGRGETQYF.